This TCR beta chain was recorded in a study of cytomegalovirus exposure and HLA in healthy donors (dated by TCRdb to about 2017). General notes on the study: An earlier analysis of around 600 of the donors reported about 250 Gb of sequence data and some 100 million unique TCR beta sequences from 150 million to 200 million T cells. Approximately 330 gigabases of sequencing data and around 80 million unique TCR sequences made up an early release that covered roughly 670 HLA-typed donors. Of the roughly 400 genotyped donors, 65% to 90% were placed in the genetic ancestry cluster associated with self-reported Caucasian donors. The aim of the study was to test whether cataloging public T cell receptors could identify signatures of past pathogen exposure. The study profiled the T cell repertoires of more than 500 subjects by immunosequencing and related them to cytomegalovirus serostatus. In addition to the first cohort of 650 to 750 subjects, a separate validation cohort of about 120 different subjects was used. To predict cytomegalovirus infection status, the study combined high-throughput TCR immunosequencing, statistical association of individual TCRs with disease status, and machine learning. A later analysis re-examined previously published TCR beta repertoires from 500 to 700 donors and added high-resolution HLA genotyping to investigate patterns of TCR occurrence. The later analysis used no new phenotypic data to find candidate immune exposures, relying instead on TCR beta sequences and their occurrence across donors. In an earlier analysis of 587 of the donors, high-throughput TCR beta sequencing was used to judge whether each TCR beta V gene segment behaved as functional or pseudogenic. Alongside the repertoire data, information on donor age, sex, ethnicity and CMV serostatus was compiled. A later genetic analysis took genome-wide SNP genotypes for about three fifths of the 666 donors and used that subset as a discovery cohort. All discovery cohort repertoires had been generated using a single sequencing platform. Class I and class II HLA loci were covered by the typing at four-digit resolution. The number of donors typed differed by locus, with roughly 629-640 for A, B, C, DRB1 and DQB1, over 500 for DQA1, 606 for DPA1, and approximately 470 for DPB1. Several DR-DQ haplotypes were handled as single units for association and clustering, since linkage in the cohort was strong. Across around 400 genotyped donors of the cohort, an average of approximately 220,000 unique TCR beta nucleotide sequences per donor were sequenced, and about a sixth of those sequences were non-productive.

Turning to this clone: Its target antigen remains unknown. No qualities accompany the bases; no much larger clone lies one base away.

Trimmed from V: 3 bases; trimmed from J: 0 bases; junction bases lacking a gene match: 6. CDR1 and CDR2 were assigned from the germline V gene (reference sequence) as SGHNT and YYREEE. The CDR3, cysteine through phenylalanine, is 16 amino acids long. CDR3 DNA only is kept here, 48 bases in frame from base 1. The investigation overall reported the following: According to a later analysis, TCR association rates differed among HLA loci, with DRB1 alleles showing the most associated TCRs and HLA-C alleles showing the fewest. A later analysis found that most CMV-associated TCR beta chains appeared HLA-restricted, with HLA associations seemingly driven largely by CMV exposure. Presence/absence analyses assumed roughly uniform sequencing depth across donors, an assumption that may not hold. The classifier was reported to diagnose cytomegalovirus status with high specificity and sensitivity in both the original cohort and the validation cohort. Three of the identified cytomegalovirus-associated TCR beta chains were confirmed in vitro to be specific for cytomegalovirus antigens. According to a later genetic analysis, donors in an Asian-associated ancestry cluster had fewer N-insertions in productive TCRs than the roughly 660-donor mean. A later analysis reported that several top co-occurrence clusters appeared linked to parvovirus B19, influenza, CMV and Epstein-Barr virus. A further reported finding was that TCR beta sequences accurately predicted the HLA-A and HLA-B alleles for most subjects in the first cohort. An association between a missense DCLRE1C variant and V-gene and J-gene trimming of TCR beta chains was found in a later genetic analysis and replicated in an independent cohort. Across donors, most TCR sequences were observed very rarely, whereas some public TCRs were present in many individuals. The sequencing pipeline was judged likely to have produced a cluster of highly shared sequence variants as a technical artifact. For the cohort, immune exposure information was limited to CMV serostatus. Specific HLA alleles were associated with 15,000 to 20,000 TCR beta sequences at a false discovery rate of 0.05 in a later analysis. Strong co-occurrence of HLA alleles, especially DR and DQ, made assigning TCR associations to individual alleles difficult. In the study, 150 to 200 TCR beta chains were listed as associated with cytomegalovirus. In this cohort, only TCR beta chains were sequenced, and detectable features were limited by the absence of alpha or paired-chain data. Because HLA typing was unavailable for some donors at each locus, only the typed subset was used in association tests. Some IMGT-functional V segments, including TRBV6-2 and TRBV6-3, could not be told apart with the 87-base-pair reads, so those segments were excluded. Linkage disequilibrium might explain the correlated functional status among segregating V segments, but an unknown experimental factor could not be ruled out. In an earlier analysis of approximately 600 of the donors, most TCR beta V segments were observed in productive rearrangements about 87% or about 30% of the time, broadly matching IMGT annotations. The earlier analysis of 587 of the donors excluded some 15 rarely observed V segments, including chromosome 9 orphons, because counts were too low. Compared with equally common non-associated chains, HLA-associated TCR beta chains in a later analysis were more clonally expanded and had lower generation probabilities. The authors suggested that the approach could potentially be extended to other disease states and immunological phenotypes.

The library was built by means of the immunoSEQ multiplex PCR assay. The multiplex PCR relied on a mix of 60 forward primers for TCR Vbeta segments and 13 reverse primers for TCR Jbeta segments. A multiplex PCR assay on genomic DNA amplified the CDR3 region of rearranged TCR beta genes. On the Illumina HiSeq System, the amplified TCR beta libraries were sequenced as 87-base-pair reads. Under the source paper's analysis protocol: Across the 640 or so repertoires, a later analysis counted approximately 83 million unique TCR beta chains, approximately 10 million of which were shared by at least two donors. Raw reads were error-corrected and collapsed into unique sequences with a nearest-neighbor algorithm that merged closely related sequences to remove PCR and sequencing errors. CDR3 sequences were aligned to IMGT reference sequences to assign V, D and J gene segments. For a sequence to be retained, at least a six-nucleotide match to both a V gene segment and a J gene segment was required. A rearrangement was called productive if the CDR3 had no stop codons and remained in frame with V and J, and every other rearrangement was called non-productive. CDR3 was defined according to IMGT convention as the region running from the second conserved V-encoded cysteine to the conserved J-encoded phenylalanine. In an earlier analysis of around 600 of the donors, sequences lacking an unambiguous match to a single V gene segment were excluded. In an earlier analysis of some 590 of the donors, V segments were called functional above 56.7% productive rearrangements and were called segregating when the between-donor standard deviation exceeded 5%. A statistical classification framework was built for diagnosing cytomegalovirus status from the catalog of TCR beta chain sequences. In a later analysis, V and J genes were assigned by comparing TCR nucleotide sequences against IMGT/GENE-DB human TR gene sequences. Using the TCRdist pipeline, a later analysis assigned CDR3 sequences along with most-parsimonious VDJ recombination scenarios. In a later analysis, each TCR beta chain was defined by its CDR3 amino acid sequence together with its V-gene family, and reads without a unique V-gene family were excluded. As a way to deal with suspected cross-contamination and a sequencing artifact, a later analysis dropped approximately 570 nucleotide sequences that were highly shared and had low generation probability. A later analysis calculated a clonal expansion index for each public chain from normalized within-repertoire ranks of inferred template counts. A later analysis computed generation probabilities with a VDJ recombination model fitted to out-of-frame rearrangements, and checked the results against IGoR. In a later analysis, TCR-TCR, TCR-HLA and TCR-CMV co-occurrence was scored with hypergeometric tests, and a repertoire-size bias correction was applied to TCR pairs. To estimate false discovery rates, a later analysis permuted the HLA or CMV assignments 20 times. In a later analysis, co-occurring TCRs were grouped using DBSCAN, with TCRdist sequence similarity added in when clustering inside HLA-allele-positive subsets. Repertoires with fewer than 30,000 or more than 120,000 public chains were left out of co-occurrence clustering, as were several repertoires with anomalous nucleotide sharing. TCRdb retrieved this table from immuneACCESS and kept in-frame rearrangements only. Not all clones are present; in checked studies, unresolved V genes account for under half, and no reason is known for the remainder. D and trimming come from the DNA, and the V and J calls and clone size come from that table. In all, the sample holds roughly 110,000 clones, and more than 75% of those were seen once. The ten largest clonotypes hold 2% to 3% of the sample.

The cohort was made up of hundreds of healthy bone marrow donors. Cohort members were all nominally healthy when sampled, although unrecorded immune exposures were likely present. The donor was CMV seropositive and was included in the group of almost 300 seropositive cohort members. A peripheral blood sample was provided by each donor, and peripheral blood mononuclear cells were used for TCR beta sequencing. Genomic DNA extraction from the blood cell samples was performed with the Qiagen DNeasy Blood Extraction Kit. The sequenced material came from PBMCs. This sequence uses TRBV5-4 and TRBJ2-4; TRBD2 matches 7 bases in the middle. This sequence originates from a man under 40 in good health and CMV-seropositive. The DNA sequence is TGTGCCAGCAGCTCCCGGGACTATCGAGCCAAAAACATTCAGTACTTC. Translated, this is CASSSRDYRAKNIQYF.